This T cell receptor (beta chain) was profiled in a study of cytomegalovirus exposure and HLA in healthy donors. V lost 5 bases and J lost 3; bases outside the gene matches: 10. Germline V gives CDR1 LGHNA, CDR2 YNFKEQ. This CDR3 is 17 amino acids long. These donors counted as nominally healthy when sampled, but unrecorded immune exposures were likely. The PCR had 60 Vbeta and 13 Jbeta primers. Libraries were prepared by immunoSEQ multiplex PCR; TCRdb keeps only in-frame clonotypes and omits some of them. The table shows fewer than 200,000 clones, with 73% occurring only once. Study-level results: Across donors, most TCRs were seen rarely, yet some public ones were widespread.

A word on this clone: The antigen is unknown.

This clonotype originated in a woman under 40 in good health and CMV-seronegative. Sequencing input: PBMCs. This chain links TRBV4-2 with TRBJ1-1, with TRBD1 matching 12 bases. CDR3 sequence (DNA): TGTGCCAGCAGCGGGGCGGGACAGGGGGCGCCGGACACTGAAGCTTTCTTT. This encodes CASSGAGQGAPDTEAFF.